This T cell receptor beta chain was retrieved from a study of CD8 T cells in ankylosing spondylitis. Trimming cost V 7 bases and J 9 bases; bases outside gene matches: 13. The CDR3 consists of 15 residues. CDR1 ENHRY and CDR2 SYGVKD come from the germline V gene. TCRdb redid the calling of the 5' RACE reads with MiXCR, one entry per CDR3 protein. The table lists 300,000 to 350,000 distinct CDR3 sequences, 20% to 25% of them singletons. General study points: Reactive arthritis synovial fluid and blood previously showed some of these motif variants.

As regards this clonotype: The antigen is not known. This may arise from a read error, as a much more abundant clone is one base away.

The sequenced sample was blood, either unsorted or a sorted T cell fraction (not recorded which). The sequence was collected from a female donor with ankylosing spondylitis or in good health (not recorded which). This chain connects TRBV10-3 to TRBJ2-3; 10 bases match TRBD2. CDR3 sequence (DNA): TGTGCCATCATGCTAGCGGGAGTGCTCGGCGACACGCAGTATTTT. Its protein product is CAIMLAGVLGDTQYF.